This T cell receptor beta chain stems from a study of STAT3 mutations in large granular lymphocyte leukemia. Whole-study findings and limits: At least one immunodominant TCR beta clonotype appeared in every T-cell large granular lymphocyte leukemia patient.

About this clone: The antigen remains undetermined.

Produced via immunoSEQ multiplex PCR; TCRdb's table is partial and in-frame only. The repertoire has around 12,000 clones, approximately 81% of them found once; the top ten carry just over 50%. CDR3 size: 18 residues. The germline V gene encodes CDR1 KGHSH and CDR2 LQKENI. The V and J ends lost 6 bases and 5 bases, in that order; junction bases with no gene match: 17. The gene calls are TRBV18 and TRBJ2-5; 11 bases map to TRBD2. The sample was peripheral blood mononuclear cells. This TCR derives from a man in his sixties with T-cell large granular lymphocyte leukemia. Some clones in this sample may be carry-over from other donors' samples. The CDR3 DNA sequence: TGTGCCAGCTCCCAAACCGGGACTAGCGGCAATAGGTGGGAGACCCAGTACTTC. It is translated as CASSQTGTSGNRWETQYF.